The rows below give T cell receptor beta chains drawn from one sample of a study of response to subunit inactivated influenza vaccine. TCRdb called the RT-PCR reads again in MiXCR, with one record for every CDR3 protein. The sample shows some 190,000 distinct CDR3 sequences, roughly an eighth of them seen only once. The material sequenced was CD8+ T cells sorted from PBMCs, taken roughly 5 days after vaccination. The receptor source for this set is a man aged 45 to 65 who received an inactivated influenza vaccine. Both conserved end residues are part of each CDR3. D genes are given only for firm matches. Clone size is shown for a subset of rows, as once, few, many or a class of expanded clone.

d_gene	len	abundance	v_gene	j_gene	CDR3nt	CDR3aa
TRBD1	16	many	TRBV18	TRBJ2-2	TGTGCCAGCTCACCCGCCGGGACAGGGATCACCGGGGAGCTGTTTTTT	CASSPAGTGITGELFF
TRBD2	16	-	TRBV12-3/TRBV12-4	TRBJ2-3	TGTGCCAGCAGTTTAAGGGTTAGCGGGATTAGTGATACGCAGTATTTT	CASSLRVSGISDTQYF
-	15	few	TRBV28	TRBJ2-6	TGTGCCAGCAGTTTTACACCCTCTGGGGCCAACGTCCTGACTTTC	CASSFTPSGANVLTF
-	19	-	TRBV10-3	TRBJ2-7	TGTGCCATCGGGATACGTTTCGACAGGCGATCGCATATCCTCTACGAGCAGTACTTC	CAIGIRFDRRSHILYEQYF
-	16	few	TRBV27	TRBJ2-2	TGTGCCAGCAGTTTACTGATTGGGAGCGGGACCGGGGAGCTGTTTTTT	CASSLLIGSGTGELFF
-	14	many	TRBV29-1	TRBJ2-2	TGCAGCGTTGAAGGCAGGGCCAACACCGGGGAGCTGTTTTTT	CSVEGRANTGELFF
-	14	-	TRBV7-8	TRBJ2-3	TGTGCCAGCAGCCCCCGCGTCGGGGTAGATACGCAGTATTTT	CASSPRVGVDTQYF
-	15	many	TRBV4-3	TRBJ1-1	TGCGCCAGCAGCCAAGATTTTTTGGGTGGAACTGAAGCTTTCTTT	CASSQDFLGGTEAFF
TRBD1	13	many	TRBV27	TRBJ2-7	TGTGCCAGCAGTTCCTCACAGGGGTACGAGCAGTACTTC	CASSSSQGYEQYF
TRBD2	16	-	TRBV7-9	TRBJ2-1	TGTGCCAGCAGCCCCGGCGCGGGAGGGACCTACAATGAGCAGTTCTTC	CASSPGAGGTYNEQFF
TRBD1	15	-	TRBV4-1	TRBJ2-1	TGCGCCAGCAGCCAACGACAGGGGTTATACAATGAGCAGTTCTTC	CASSQRQGLYNEQFF
-	14	few	TRBV9	TRBJ2-3	TGTGCCAGCAGCCCAGCCCAGGGGACAGATACGCAGTATTTT	CASSPAQGTDTQYF
-	12	few	TRBV27	TRBJ2-5	TGTGCCAGCAGTCACCTAGGGGAGACCCAGTACTTC	CASSHLGETQYF
TRBD2	15	-	TRBV5-1	TRBJ2-1	TGCGCCAGCAGCACAGACGGGGGGGCCGTGGATGAGCAGTTCTTC	CASSTDGGAVDEQFF
-	15	few	TRBV12-3/TRBV12-4	TRBJ1-2	TGTGCCAGCAGTTGGGGGTTTAGGGGCTCCTATGGCTACACCTTC	CASSWGFRGSYGYTF
TRBD2	16	few	TRBV28	TRBJ2-1	TGTGCCAGCAGTTCCCTCAGCGGGGGGAACTACAATGAGCAGTTCTTC	CASSSLSGGNYNEQFF
TRBD2	22	many	TRBV4-2	TRBJ2-2	TGTGCCAGCAGCCTCTTCTCCGGACTAGCGGGAGTTCTGGGGCTGGGGGCCGGGGAGCTGTTTTTT	CASSLFSGLAGVLGLGAGELFF
TRBD1	14	few	TRBV12-3/TRBV12-4	TRBJ2-5	TGTGCCAGCAGTTCGCAGGGGGCGCGGGAGACCCAGTACTTC	CASSSQGARETQYF
TRBD2	13	-	TRBV6-2/TRBV6-3	TRBJ2-1	TGTGCCAGCAGTTACTTCGGGAGGAATGAGCAGCTCTTC	CASSYFGRNEQLF
TRBD2	13	-	TRBV2	TRBJ2-3	TGTGCCAGCAGTAGCGGGGGCCTGGGTCCGCAGTATTTT	CASSSGGLGPQYF
TRBD1	18	-	TRBV11-2	TRBJ2-2	TGTGCCAGCAGCTTTACGATTTCGACAGGGCAGGTCACCGGGGAGCTGTTTTTT	CASSFTISTGQVTGELFF
-	13	few	TRBV12-3/TRBV12-4	TRBJ2-7	TGTGCCAGCAGTTTTGGAGGGGCTGGAGAGCAGTACTTC	CASSFGGAGEQYF
TRBD2	16	few	TRBV7-2	TRBJ2-5	TGTGCCAGCAGCCTCACGGGACTAGCGGGGCTAGAGACCCAGTACTTC	CASSLTGLAGLETQYF
-	12	-	TRBV12-3/TRBV12-4	TRBJ1-3	TGTGCCGCGGAGGCCGACGGGGGCACCATATATTTT	CAAEADGGTIYF
TRBD2	15	-	TRBV2	TRBJ2-3	TGTGCCAGCACCCCTAGCGGGCCTAGCACAGATACGCAGTATTTT	CASTPSGPSTDTQYF
-	15	-	TRBV4-3	TRBJ2-7	TGCGCCAGCAGCCAAGGTGACAGGACGACCTACGAGCAGTACTTC	CASSQGDRTTYEQYF
-	15	-	TRBV19	TRBJ2-2	TGTGCCAGTAGTATGGGGGCGGCGAACACCGGGGAGCTGTTTTTT	CASSMGAANTGELFF
-	13	-	TRBV29-1	TRBJ2-1	TGCAGCGCCATGGACTACCTCTACAATGAGCAGTTCTTC	CSAMDYLYNEQFF
TRBD2	15	-	TRBV6-2/TRBV6-3	TRBJ2-1	TGTGCCAGCAGCCCCTCGGGCGGGAGATTAAATGAGCAGTTCTTC	CASSPSGGRLNEQFF
-	13	few	TRBV19	TRBJ2-2	TGTGCCACCCGCGGAGCGGCGACCGGGGAGCTGTTTTTT	CATRGAATGELFF
TRBD1	15	few	TRBV5-8	TRBJ1-2	TGTGCCAGCAGCTTCTATTCAGGGGGAGGCTATGGCTACACCTTC	CASSFYSGGGYGYTF
-	15	-	TRBV28	TRBJ2-3	TGTGCCAGCAGTATCGCCGGCCGTTCCACAGATACGCAGTATTTT	CASSIAGRSTDTQYF
-	13	many	TRBV9	TRBJ1-1	TGTGCCAGCAGCGTAGTTCCGGGATCTGAAGCTTTCTTT	CASSVVPGSEAFF
-	14	-	TRBV4-3	TRBJ2-7	TGCGCCAGCAGCCAAGGACTAGGTGCCTACGAGCAGTACTTC	CASSQGLGAYEQYF
-	13	-	TRBV20-1	TRBJ1-2	TGCAGTGCTAGGTTTGGGGATCACTATGGCTACACCTTC	CSARFGDHYGYTF
TRBD2	16	-	TRBV7-9	TRBJ2-1	TGTGCCAGCAGCCCGACTAGCGGGAGAGAGTACAATGAGCAGTTCTTC	CASSPTSGREYNEQFF
-	15	-	TRBV19	TRBJ2-1	TGTGCCAGTAGTTTCACAGGGATGGGTGGCAATGAGCAGTTCTTC	CASSFTGMGGNEQFF
-	11	few	TRBV12-3/TRBV12-4	TRBJ1-2	TGTGCCACCGACGGAGTCTATGGCTACACCTTC	CATDGVYGYTF
-	13	few	TRBV6-2/TRBV6-3	TRBJ2-1	TGTGCCAGCAGTTACCCAACGGACAATGAGCAGTTCTTC	CASSYPTDNEQFF
-	16	-	TRBV7-9	TRBJ2-2	TGTGCCAGCAGCTCCACTCGGGGTCCGAACACCGGGGAGCTGTTTTTT	CASSSTRGPNTGELFF
-	15	-	TRBV21-1	TRBJ2-7	TGTGACTCCGTCCGGGGAATGGGGGGGCGAAACGAGCAGTACTTC	CDSVRGMGGRNEQYF
-	15	-	TRBV2	TRBJ2-2	TGTGCCAGCAGTGAAGACGCCCCGAACACCGGGGAGCTGTTTTTT	CASSEDAPNTGELFF
TRBD1	16	-	TRBV2	TRBJ2-7	TGTGCCAGCAGTGAAATTCCAGGGGGCGCCGGCTACGAGCAGTACTTC	CASSEIPGGAGYEQYF
-	12	-	TRBV6-2/TRBV6-3	TRBJ1-5	TGTGCCACCCGGCTCGGCAATCAGCCCCAGCATTTT	CATRLGNQPQHF
TRBD2	17	many	TRBV6-2/TRBV6-3	TRBJ2-1	TGTGCCAGCAGTGGTCGACTAGCGGGATTAGGGTTCGATGAGCAGTTCTTC	CASSGRLAGLGFDEQFF
-	15	many	TRBV28	TRBJ2-7	TGTGCCAGCAGGGGATACGGGCCTTTCAACTACGAGCAGTACTTC	CASRGYGPFNYEQYF
-	17	-	TRBV9	TRBJ2-1	TGTGCCAGCAGCCAGGGAGAGATAGCGGAAAACTACAATGAGCAGTTCTTC	CASSQGEIAENYNEQFF
-	13	-	TRBV6-2/TRBV6-3	TRBJ1-1	TGTGCCAGCACCGACAGTTTGAACACTGAAGCTTTCTTT	CASTDSLNTEAFF
TRBD2	16	few	TRBV4-2	TRBJ2-5	TGTGCCAGCAGCCAAGGCGGGAGTTTTAAACAAGAGACCCAGTACTTC	CASSQGGSFKQETQYF
TRBD2	15	many	TRBV4-2	TRBJ2-1	TGTGCCAGCAGCCAAGGGACTAGCGGGGGAAATGAGCAGTTCTTC	CASSQGTSGGNEQFF
TRBD2	15	few	TRBV12-3/TRBV12-4	TRBJ2-2	TGTGCCAGCAGGGGGACTAGCGGGCGAACCGGGGAGCTGTTTTTT	CASRGTSGRTGELFF
TRBD2	17	few	TRBV7-2	TRBJ2-3	TGTGCCAGCAGCGAACTAGCGGGACTCGCGGTTTCAGATACGCAGTATTTT	CASSELAGLAVSDTQYF
-	13	-	TRBV5-1	TRBJ2-7	TGCGCCAGCAGCTTGGGAAACTCCTACGAGCAGTACTTC	CASSLGNSYEQYF
-	12	-	TRBV5-1	TRBJ2-7	TGCGCCAGCACCGGGGCCTCCTACGAGCAGTACTTC	CASTGASYEQYF
TRBD1	14	many	TRBV9	TRBJ1-6	TGTGCCAGCAGCCCCGGGACAGTTCCTTCACCCCTCCACTTT	CASSPGTVPSPLHF
-	14	many	TRBV29-1	TRBJ2-7	TGCAGCGTTGAATTGGCACGGGGGTCCTACGAGCAGTACTTC	CSVELARGSYEQYF
-	14	few	TRBV7-9	TRBJ2-7	TGTGCCAGCAGCTTAGCTGGACCGGGGCCCGAGCAGTACTTC	CASSLAGPGPEQYF